The rows below give T cell receptor beta chains drawn from one sample of a study of technical replicates of blood from a handful of donors. Sequenced by immunoSEQ multiplex PCR; TCRdb stores in-frame clones only, minus some. The sample has about 83,000 clones, about 91% seen once; the top ten hold 0.27%. Sequencing was done on a sample of T cells isolated from PBMCs. Receptor source: a human donor in good health. CDR3s include the opening cysteine and the closing phenylalanine or tryptophan. Fields, in order: clone size, V gene, D gene, J gene, CDR3 DNA, CDR3 protein. A D gene is named only where the DNA matches it firmly. Size tells how often a clone was seen (once, few, many) or the class of an expanded clone, and some rows leave it out.

NA	TRBV18	TRBD1	TRBJ1-5	TGTGCCAGCTCACCAGGCACAGGGGGCCGGGAACAGCCCCAGCATTTT	CASSPGTGGREQPQHF
NA	TRBV25-1	TRBD1	TRBJ2-7	TGTGCCAGCAGCGGGGACAGCAGGTTTCTAGGTGAGGAGCAGTACTTC	CASSGDSRFLGEEQYF
NA	TRBV4-1	TRBD1	TRBJ2-7	TGCGCCAGCAGCCAAGATGGGCCTTCGACAGGGGGGTTCTACGAGCAGTACTTC	CASSQDGPSTGGFYEQYF
NA	TRBV19	TRBD1	TRBJ1-2	TGTGCCAGTATGTCGAGGAAGGGGACAGTTGACTTC	CASMSRKGTVDF
NA	TRBV2	NA	TRBJ1-1	TGTGCCAGCAGTGGATCCTTAGGTAGCGCTGAAGCTTTCTTT	CASSGSLGSAEAFF
NA	TRBV18	TRBD2	TRBJ2-7	TGTGCCAGCTCGTACCTTACTAGCGGGAAGACCTACGAGCAGTACTTC	CASSYLTSGKTYEQYF
NA	TRBV27	TRBD2	TRBJ2-7	TGTGCCACCCGGACTAGCGGGGTGTTAGTCTACGAGCAGTACTTC	CATRTSGVLVYEQYF
NA	TRBV25-1	NA	TRBJ2-7	TGTGCCAGCAGCCTACAGGGCTACGAGCAGTACTTC	CASSLQGYEQYF
NA	TRBV5-1	NA	TRBJ1-1	TGCGCCAGCAGCGATTCCGACAGATCGAACACTGAAGCTTTCTTT	CASSDSDRSNTEAFF
NA	TRBV6-5	NA	TRBJ1-5	TGTGCCAGCAGGGCTTTATTGAAATACAATCAGCCCCAGCATTTT	CASRALLKYNQPQHF
NA	TRBV4-1	TRBD2	TRBJ2-1	TGCGCCAGCAGCCCGAAGGAACGGGGGGCCTACAATGAGCAGTTCTTC	CASSPKERGAYNEQFF
NA	TRBV7-6	TRBD1	TRBJ2-7	TGTGCCAGCAGCCGGACAGGTTACGAGCAGTACTTC	CASSRTGYEQYF
NA	TRBV4-1	TRBD2	TRBJ2-2	TGCGCCAGCAGCCAGGGAGGACTAGCGGGAGGTTACACCGGGGAGCTGTTTTTT	CASSQGGLAGGYTGELFF
NA	TRBV28	TRBD1	TRBJ1-5	TGTGCCAGCAGTTCACCCACCGGGGACAGGGGCTATCAGCCCCAGCATTTT	CASSSPTGDRGYQPQHF
NA	TRBV2	NA	TRBJ1-2	TGTGCCAGCCTCTCGGAGAGGATACAGGAGAACTATGGCTACACCTTC	CASLSERIQENYGYTF
NA	TRBV7-9	NA	TRBJ2-7	TGTGCCAGCAGCTTCTACAGGGAATCCTACGAGCAGTACTTC	CASSFYRESYEQYF
NA	TRBV18	TRBD1	TRBJ1-5	TGTGCCAGCTCAATCATCAATCAGGGGGCGCGGGGTAACAATCAGCCCCAGCATTTT	CASSIINQGARGNNQPQHF
NA	TRBV9	NA	TRBJ2-5	TGTGCCAGCAATCCCACAGGTTTTCAAGAGACCCAGTACTTC	CASNPTGFQETQYF
NA	TRBV5-6	NA	TRBJ1-2	TGTGCCAGCAGCTTATCGGGACTCTCTCACTATGGCTACACCTTC	CASSLSGLSHYGYTF
once	TRBV2	TRBD2	TRBJ2-3	TGTGCCAGCAGTGAAGGGACTAGCGGAACAGATACGCAGTATTTT	CASSEGTSGTDTQYF
NA	TRBV6-4	TRBD2	TRBJ2-1	TGTGCCAGCAGTACCGGGACTAGCGGGCATGAGCAGTTCTTC	CASSTGTSGHEQFF
NA	TRBV29-1	TRBD1	TRBJ1-1	TGCAGCGCTGCGGACAGGGAGGACACTGAAGCTTTCTTT	CSAADREDTEAFF
NA	TRBV2	NA	TRBJ2-7	TGTGCCAGCAGTGAGAGCGGGTCCCCCTACGAGCAGTACTTC	CASSESGSPYEQYF
NA	TRBV13	TRBD1	TRBJ2-1	TGTGCCAGCAGATCCGACAGGGCTAAGCAGTTCTTC	CASRSDRAKQFF
NA	TRBV29-1	TRBD2	TRBJ2-7	TGCAGCATATGGACTAGCGGTAACTACGAGCAGTACTTC	CSIWTSGNYEQYF
once	TRBV7-3	TRBD2	TRBJ2-1	TGTGCCAGCAGCTTAAACCCCGTTACTAGCGGGGGATACAATGAGCAGTTCTTC	CASSLNPVTSGGYNEQFF
NA	TRBV18	NA	TRBJ1-6	TGTGCCAGCTCACCAGGAGGGGCTTCTAGTGTTTCACCCCTCCACTTT	CASSPGGASSVSPLHF
NA	TRBV28	NA	TRBJ2-7	TGTGCCAGCAGTTTAGGCTTGCCTAGTTACTACGAGCAGTACTTC	CASSLGLPSYYEQYF
NA	TRBV5-1	NA	TRBJ2-5	TGCGCCAGCAGCCACAGAGCTGAAGAGACCCAGTACTTC	CASSHRAEETQYF
NA	TRBV2	TRBD1	TRBJ1-6	TGTGCCAGCAAATGGGACAGGGTGGATTCACCCCTCCACTTT	CASKWDRVDSPLHF
once	TRBV27	TRBD1	TRBJ2-7	TGTGCCAGCAGCCCTCCGGGACAGGGGATCCGCGAGCAGTACTTC	CASSPPGQGIREQYF
NA	TRBV6-6	NA	TRBJ1-4	TGTGCCAGCAGTTACTCCACGGGTGGCAGTGAAAAACTGTTTTTT	CASSYSTGGSEKLFF